This TCR beta chain emerged from a study of shared clonotypes between healthy human individuals. Across the whole study: The study used three CD4 naive, three CD4 memory, two CD8 naive and one CD8 memory plate per donor.

CD4+ cell separation produced CD45RA+ naive and CD45RA-negative memory subsets. As for this clone: The junction differs from germline at one of its ends, possibly a read error.

Sequencing was performed with immunoSEQ multiplex PCR; in TCRdb, only in-frame clones are kept and a portion is missing. The data show some 2.1 million clones, with roughly 95% seen just once and 0.13% held by the top ten. The source of this sequence is a man between 18 and 35 years old in good health. Sequenced: naive CD4+ T cells sorted from blood. Stated subset: CD45RA+ positively selected.

The CDR3: CASSKGTVNTGELFF. CDR3 sequence (DNA): TGTGCTAGCAGCAAAGGGACAGTGAACACCGGGGAGCTGTTTTTT. The V gene is TRBV7-7, the J gene TRBJ2-2, with 7 positions matching TRBD1. The CDR3 is made up of 15 amino acids. The germline V gene encodes CDR1 SSHAT and CDR2 FNYEAQ (reference sequence).